The entry below describes one TCR beta chain. Its specificity is unknown. With 60 Vbeta and 13 Jbeta primers, the PCR was carried out. Sequencing used immunoSEQ multiplex PCR; TCRdb keeps in-frame clones, though not all of them. Among about 190,000 clones, approximately 80% were seen once, and the ten largest hold roughly 2.6%. The record originates from a study of cytomegalovirus exposure and HLA in healthy donors. Study-wide background: Earlier sequencing of about 179 million T cells yielded around 100 million unique TCR beta sequences.

Germline CDR1 LNHDA, CDR2 SQIVND (reference sequence). The V end lost 6 bases, the J end lost 4 bases, and 15 bases lay between the germline ends. The CDR3 runs to 14 residues. Whole-study findings and limits: A list of around 160 TCR beta chains associated with cytomegalovirus was given. V- and J-gene trimming of TCR beta was linked (in a later analysis) to a missense DCLRE1C variant. Sequencing depth across donors, presence/absence analyses assumed, was roughly uniform.

This TCR was sampled from a woman in her fifties or sixties in good health and CMV-seropositive. The rearrangement joins TRBV19 to TRBJ1-1; a possible D gene is TRBD1 (5 bases). The sequenced sample consisted of PBMCs. In DNA, the CDR3 is TGTGCCAGTAGAGACACAGGAATACTCACTGAAGCTTTCTTT. This sequence encodes CASRDTGILTEAFF. Full variable domain (outside the CDR3, taken from reference TRBV19 and TRBJ1-1): DGGITQSPKYLFRKEGQNVTLSCEQNLNHDAMYWYRQDPGQGLRLIYYSQIVNDFQKGDIAEGYSVSREKKESFPLTVTSAQKNPTAFYLCASRDTGILTEAFFGQGTRLTVV.